This T cell receptor beta chain derives from a study of response to subunit inactivated influenza vaccine. This clonotype has a count of ten or more. What it binds is unknown. TCRdb reanalysed the RT-PCR reads using MiXCR and keeps one entry per CDR3 protein. The sample includes about 240,000 distinct CDR3 sequences, less than 15% of them seen just once. Whole-study findings and limits: Researchers suggested that each seasonal influenza vaccination recruits few new T cells.

Per germline, CDR1 LGHNA and CDR2 YSLEER. The CDR3 spans 18 residues. The V and J ends lost 1 base and 4 bases respectively, with 19 bases between them. Sequencing was performed on non-naive T cells sorted from PBMCs, taken 14 to 15 days before vaccination. The sequence was obtained from a man in his fifties who received an inactivated influenza vaccine. The rearrangement joins TRBV4-3 to TRBJ1-4; D gene ambiguous. The DNA of the CDR3 is TGCGCCAGCAGCCAAGTGGCTTCCGTCGGAGGCCGTAATGAAAAACTGTTTTTT. Protein: CASSQVASVGGRNEKLFF.